This TCR beta chain comes out of a study of T-cell reconstitution after alpha-beta-depleted transplantation in children (dated by TCRdb to the mid-2010s). Concerning the study at large: Using TCR repertoire profiling, the study quantitatively followed how T-cell immune reconstitution unfolded in children after TCRalphabeta/CD19-depleted allogeneic hematopoietic cell transplantation. Broad study findings and their caveats: The apparently early recovery of alphabetaT-cell counts about two months after transplant reportedly depended on only several hundred rapidly expanded clones that came from non-depleted graft cells. In some patients, high TCRbeta diversity at day 60 was attributed to recipient T cells and intrathymic progenitors that had survived conditioning. Hyperexpanded clone frequencies declined over subsequent months; after one year, T-cell counts and TCRbeta diversity were mostly attributed to newly produced T cells.

From the cysteine up to the phenylalanine, the CDR3 has a length of 12 residues. The read is trimmed to its CDR3 DNA, 36 bases read in frame from base 1. V is cut back by 5 bases and J by 12 bases, with 7 bases in the junction unmatched. This clonotype was seen a handful of times. Its recognized antigen is unknown. No quality values exist for individual bases; no much larger clone is one base distant. Library construction relied on PCR. For sequencing, an Illumina HiSeq 2500 was employed. TCR library preparation used molecular barcoding, with unique molecular identifiers applied to normalize quantification of the TCRbeta repertoire. Clones were called with MiXCR by TCRdb after fastp trimmed the public reads at Q25, and only in-frame beta chains were retained. All rows with the same CDR3 protein become a single entry with the most common DNA and genes. Recorded for this sample are approximately 650,000 distinct CDR3 sequences; around 14% of them occurred a single time. The ten largest clones take up 0.65% to 0.9% of the sample.

The treatment or condition label on this specimen signifies: allogeneic hematopoietic cell transplantation with graft depleted of TCRalphabeta T cells and CD19 B cells. Transplant recipients were children who received TCRalphabeta/CD19-depleted allogeneic hematopoietic cell grafts. Specimen: PBMCs, collected before TCRalphabeta/CD19-depleted stem cell transplant. The chain couples TRBV12-3 or TRBV12-4 to TRBJ1-2, with 9 bases aligning to TRBD1. This sequence originates from a girl aged 2 to 9 with congenital amegakaryocytic thrombocytopenia, due to receive a stem cell transplant. The DNA reads as follows: TGTGCCAGCAGTCGAACAGGGGGCGGTGACACCTTC. Its amino acids are CASSRTGGGDTF.